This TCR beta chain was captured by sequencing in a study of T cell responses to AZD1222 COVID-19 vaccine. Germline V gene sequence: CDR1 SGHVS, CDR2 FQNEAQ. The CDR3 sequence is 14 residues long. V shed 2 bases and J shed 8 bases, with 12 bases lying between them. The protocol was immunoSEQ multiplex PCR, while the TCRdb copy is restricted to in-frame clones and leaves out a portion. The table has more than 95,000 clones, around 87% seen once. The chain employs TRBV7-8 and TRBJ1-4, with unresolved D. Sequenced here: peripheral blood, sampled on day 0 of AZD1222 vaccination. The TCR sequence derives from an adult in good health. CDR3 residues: CASSLTSRPEKLFF. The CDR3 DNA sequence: TGTGCCAGCAGCTTAACTAGTCGGCCCGAAAAACTGTTTTTT.